A single sample is the source of the 32 T cell receptor beta chains below, sequenced in a study of blood T cell repertoires in COVID-19. This table comes from immunoSEQ multiplex PCR, and its TCRdb copy is limited to in-frame clones, with some not included. The sample lists about 110,000 clones; roughly 90% were seen once. The sequencing input was peripheral blood. These receptors came from an older woman who had recovered from COVID-19.

The chain joins TRBV24-1 to TRBJ2-2; 7 bases are shared with TRBD2. J was trimmed by 4 bases and V by 4 bases; bases with no gene match: 2. The CDR3 totals 14 residues. Germline values: CDR1 KGHDR, CDR2 SFDVKD. CDR3 nucleotides: TGTGCCACCAGTGAAACGGGAGGCACCGGGGAGCTGTTTTTT. It specifies CATSETGGTGELFF.

The chain joins TRBV7-2 to TRBJ1-4; TRBD1 aligns across 9 bases. V shed 4 bases, J shed 7 bases, and the junction held 4 bases outside the gene matches. Germline CDR1 is SGHTA and CDR2 is FQGNSA. The CDR3 sequence is 14 residues long. The CDR3: CASSYRGRGEKLFF. CDR3 bases: TGTGCCAGCAGCTACAGGGGGCGCGGTGAAAAACTGTTTTTT.

In its sample, this clone was seen once. This chain uses TRBV5-1 with TRBJ2-2, with D tentatively TRBD1 (6 bases). The CDR3 has 15 amino acids. Germline assignment: CDR1 SGHRS and CDR2 YFSETQ. The V gene lost 1 base and the J gene lost 4 bases, with 11 bases spanning the gap. The CDR3 protein is CASSLRGMGTGELFF. CDR3 coding DNA: TGCGCCAGCAGCTTGAGGGGGATGGGCACCGGGGAGCTGTTTTTT.

The V call is TRBV4-3, the J call TRBJ2-7; 9 positions agree with TRBD1. Germline trimming cut 3 bases from V and 2 bases from J; bases unmatched to any gene: 8. This CDR3 has 16 amino acids. Germline-derived CDR1 and CDR2 are LGHNA and YSLEER. The CDR3 here is CASSQTFGTGTYEQYF. The DNA of the CDR3 is TGCGCCAGCAGCCAGACATTTGGGACAGGGACCTACGAGCAGTACTTC.

The CDR3 loop is CASSVSDGRGEKLFF. The CDR3 DNA is TGTGCCAGCAGCGTGTCAGACGGCCGGGGGGAAAAACTGTTTTTT. V usage is TRBV9 and J usage is TRBJ1-4, with D tentatively TRBD1 (5 bases). CDR1 SGDLS and CDR2 YYNGEE come from the germline V gene. CDR3 length: 15 amino acids. With 2 bases removed from V and 8 bases from J, the gap between germline ends came to 16 bases.

The rearrangement links TRBV7-6 to TRBJ2-7; D is unresolved. The V end lost 5 bases, the J end lost 3 bases, and 14 bases lay between the germline ends. Looked up from germline, CDR1 is SGHVS and CDR2 is FNYEAQ. The length of the CDR3 is 14 residues. This CDR3 reads CASSPRQKFYEQYF. The CDR3 region has the DNA TGTGCCAGCAGCCCCCGCCAGAAGTTCTACGAGCAGTACTTC.

The chain carries TRBV3-1 (or the pseudogene TRBV3-2) and TRBJ1-5, with D tentatively TRBD1 (6 bases). Trimming removed 2 bases at V and 4 bases at J, with 9 bases between. The CDR3 sequence is 14 residues long. Germline V gives CDR1 LGHDT, CDR2 YNNKEL (reference sequence). The CDR3 bases are TGTGCCAGCAGCCAAACGCAGGGGAATCAGCCCCAGCATTTT. Amino acid sequence: CASSQTQGNQPQHF.

This clone has just a few counts. The rearrangement joins TRBV5-1 to TRBJ2-1, with D possibly being TRBD2 (5 bases). The V end was cut by 3 bases, the J end by 6 bases, with 13 bases between. Germline V gene data show CDR1 as SGHRS and CDR2 as YFSETQ. This CDR3 is built from 14 residues. The DNA for the CDR3 is TGCGCCAGCAGCTCAAACATAGCGACCAATGAGCAGTTCTTC. Encoded protein: CASSSNIATNEQFF.

The V call is TRBV6-5, the J call TRBJ2-2; D is unclear. The germline V and J ends were trimmed by 8 bases and 0 bases, with 10 bases remaining between them. Germline V gene lookup returns CDR1 MNHEY and CDR2 SVGAGI. The CDR3 extends over 14 amino acids. This chain's CDR3 is CASRFESNTGELFF. For the CDR3, the DNA is TGTGCCAGCCGGTTTGAGTCGAACACCGGGGAGCTGTTTTTT.

The chain joins TRBV6-2 or TRBV6-3 to TRBJ1-6; 10 bases map to TRBD1. Germline V gene sequence: CDR1 MNHEY, CDR2 SVGEGT. The CDR3 runs to 19 residues. With V trimmed by 4 bases and J by 3 bases, 12 bases remained unmatched. The CDR3 DNA follows: TGTGCCAGCAGTTGCGCCGGGACAGGGGAGGAAGGCTATAATTCACCCCTCCACTTT. Its protein product is CASSCAGTGEEGYNSPLHF.

In its sample, this clone was seen once. The J gene is TRBJ2-3, the V gene TRBV4-3, with 10 bases lining up with TRBD2. V dropped 4 bases and J dropped 5; count of bases not matched to a gene: 15. CDR3 size: 18 residues. The V gene's germline CDR1 is LGHNA and CDR2 YSLEER. CDR3 bases: TGCGCCAGCAGCCTCCAAATGGCTAGCGGGAGCGCTGGAGATACGCAGTATTTT. Its protein product is CASSLQMASGSAGDTQYF.

The rearrangement uses TRBV28 and TRBJ2-4, with D possibly TRBD2 on 7 matching bases. The CDR3 contains 16 residues. The ends were cut back, 6 bases at V and 6 bases at J, with 21 bases in the middle. Germline V gives CDR1 MDHEN, CDR2 SYDVKM. CDR3 bases: TGTGCCAGCAGCTCTCCCGGGGGGACGGGGGCAAACATTCAGTACTTC. Amino acid sequence: CASSSPGGTGANIQYF. Variable domain in full (rest from reference TRBV28 and TRBJ2-4): DVKVTQSSRYLVKRTGEKVFLECVQDMDHENMFWYRQDPGLGLRLIYFSYDVKMKEKGDIPEGYSVSREKKERFSLILESASTNQTSMYLCASSSPGGTGANIQYFGAGTRLSVL.

The chain couples TRBV19 to TRBJ1-2; D gene ambiguous. V dropped 4 bases and J dropped 4 bases, with 16 bases sitting between them. This CDR3 contains 15 residues. In germline, CDR1 is LNHDA, CDR2 SQIVND (reference sequence). The CDR3 spells CASSNTPGSVYGYTF. Written as DNA, the CDR3 is TGTGCCAGTAGTAATACACCGGGATCGGTCTATGGCTACACCTTC.

J is TRBJ2-1 and V is TRBV3-1 (or the pseudogene TRBV3-2); TRBD2 matches at 15 bases. The germline CDR1 and CDR2 sequences are LGHDT and YNNKEL (reference sequence). The CDR3 extends over 18 amino acids. J was trimmed by 1 base and V by 3 bases; bases with no gene match: 4. This CDR3 is CASSQGLAGGVSYNEQFF. Here the CDR3 DNA reads TGTGCCAGCAGCCAGGGACTAGCGGGAGGAGTATCCTACAATGAGCAGTTCTTC.

CDR3 protein: CASSYPGSVNTGELFF. As DNA, the CDR3 is TGTGCCAGCTCCTACCCGGGGAGCGTGAACACCGGGGAGCTGTTTTTT. The rearrangement joins TRBV18 to TRBJ2-2; TRBD2 is a possible D gene (5 bases). The germline gives CDR1 KGHSH, CDR2 LQKENI. The V gene lost 6 bases and the J gene lost 1 base, with 15 bases spanning the gap. This CDR3 has 16 residues.

The V call is TRBV6-2 or TRBV6-3, the J call TRBJ2-1, with TRBD1 matching 10 bases. Per germline, CDR1 MNHEY and CDR2 SVGEGT. CDR3 size: 15 residues. J lost 7 bases, V lost 6 bases, and 9 bases had no gene match. The chain's CDR3 is CASSLTGGAGNEQFF. DNA of the CDR3: TGTGCCAGCAGCCTGACAGGGGGCGCGGGAAATGAGCAGTTCTTC.

As concerns this clone: The sample carries other DNA sequences with the same CDR3. This chain joins TRBV7-2 and TRBJ2-5, with 8 bases fitting TRBD1. There are 13 residues in the CDR3. V trimming: 3 bases; J trimming: 5 bases; junction bases outside the gene matches: 2. Germline-derived CDR1 and CDR2 are SGHTA and FQGNSA. Written as DNA, the CDR3 is TGTGCCAGCAGCTTCCACAGGGGGGAGACCCAGTACTTC. This encodes CASSFHRGETQYF.

The chain couples TRBV18 to TRBJ1-5; 8 nucleotides align to TRBD1. Per germline, CDR1 KGHSH and CDR2 LQKENI. The CDR3 runs 15 residues. Trimming removed 2 bases from V and 6 bases from J; junction bases left unmatched: 6. Written as DNA, the CDR3 is TGTGCCAGCTCACCAGCAGGGGGCGGGTTTCAGCCCCAGCATTTT. Its protein is CASSPAGGGFQPQHF. The whole variable domain, remainder taken from reference TRBV18 and TRBJ1-5, is NAGVMQNPRHLVRRRGQEARLRCSPMKGHSHVYWYRQLPEEGLKFMVYLQKENIIDESGMPKERFSAEFPKEGPSILRIQQVVRGDSAAYFCASSPAGGGFQPQHFGDGTRLSIL.

This clone has only a few counts. The chain uses TRBV19 and TRBJ1-5; D gene uncertain. In germline, CDR1 is LNHDA, CDR2 SQIVND (reference sequence). The CDR3 consists of 11 residues. V was pared by 6 bases and J by 9 bases, with 9 bases between. The CDR3 loop is CASSGRGPQHF. DNA of the CDR3: TGTGCCAGTAGCGGCAGAGGGCCCCAGCATTTT.

This chain links TRBV5-4 with TRBJ1-2; TRBD1 might be the D (6 bases). The CDR3 totals 12 residues. V was trimmed by 8 bases and J by 7 bases, leaving 15 bases between them. CDR1 and CDR2 from the germline V gene are SGHNT and YYREEE (reference sequence). The CDR3 bases are TGTGCCAGAAAGAAGACAGGCTGTGGCTACACCTTC. It specifies CARKKTGCGYTF.

The chain employs TRBV12-3 or TRBV12-4 and TRBJ1-5; TRBD1 aligns across 8 bases. With 5 bases clipped from V and 7 bases from J, the junction kept 4 bases outside the gene matches. This CDR3 spans 13 amino acids. The CDR3 region has the DNA TGTGCCAGCAGTCAGGGGGCAGGGCAGCCCCAGCATTTT. Translation: CASSQGAGQPQHF.

The rearrangement joins TRBV20-1 to TRBJ1-2; the D is unclear. Germline lookup yields CDR1 DFQATT and CDR2 SNEGSKA (reference sequence). The CDR3 is made up of 11 amino acids. The V end lost 7 bases, the J end lost 8 bases, and 14 bases lay between the germline ends. This CDR3 reads CSVHLKNGYTF. The DNA of the CDR3 is TGCAGTGTCCACCTAAAAAACGGCTACACCTTC.

This chain connects TRBV5-4 to TRBJ2-7; 8 bases line up with TRBD1. This CDR3 spans 13 amino acids. The J segment lost 2 bases and the V segment lost 4 bases, leaving 2 bases of the junction unmatched. Germline V gene lookup returns CDR1 SGHNT and CDR2 YYREEE (reference sequence). The CDR3 here is CASSGQGPYEQYF. DNA of the CDR3: TGTGCCAGCAGCGGACAGGGACCCTACGAGCAGTACTTC.

The chain is built from TRBV5-4 and TRBJ2-3; 8 nucleotides match TRBD2. CDR1 and CDR2 from the germline V gene are SGHNT and YYREEE (reference sequence). V lost 2 bases, J lost 4 bases, and 9 bases stayed unmatched. The CDR3 extends over 16 amino acids. This chain's CDR3 is CASSFTSGRTSDTQYF. In nucleotides, the CDR3 is TGTGCCAGCAGCTTCACCAGCGGGAGAACCTCAGATACGCAGTATTTT.

The rearrangement links TRBV19 to TRBJ2-1; 11 bases align to TRBD2. This CDR3 region has 18 residues. V shed 2 bases and J 6 bases; nucleotides not matched to a gene: 12. The germline gives CDR1 LNHDA, CDR2 SQIVND (reference sequence). CDR3 sequence reads: CASSISLYSGRGVNEQFF. The CDR3 DNA sequence: TGTGCCAGTAGTATATCTCTCTATAGCGGGAGGGGGGTCAATGAGCAGTTCTTC.

This clone was seen once. V is TRBV6-5 and J is TRBJ1-3, with D possibly being TRBD1 (6 bases). Germline V gene sequence: CDR1 MNHEY, CDR2 SVGAGI. There are 13 residues in the CDR3. The V end lost 6 bases, the J end lost 4 bases, and 10 bases lay between the germline ends. Written as DNA, the CDR3 is TGTGCCAGCAGAGGGGGATGGGGAAACACCATATATTTT. This gives the protein CASRGGWGNTIYF.

The chain links TRBV9 to TRBJ2-1; D gene ambiguous. The CDR3 has 13 residues. Germline CDR1 is SGDLS and CDR2 is YYNGEE. The V end lost 4 bases, the J end lost 2 bases, and 7 bases lay between the germline ends. CDR3 region: CASSPYTYNEQFF. The CDR3, as DNA: TGTGCCAGCAGCCCATACACCTACAATGAGCAGTTCTTC.

This chain joins TRBV18 and TRBJ1-2; 8 bases map to TRBD1. With V trimmed by 2 bases and J by 8 bases, 4 bases remained unmatched. The CDR3 runs 13 residues. Germline V CDR1 and CDR2: KGHSH, LQKENI. The CDR3 is CASSPAGGEGYTF. DNA for the CDR3: TGTGCCAGCTCACCAGCAGGGGGCGAAGGCTACACCTTC.

The gene calls are TRBV5-4 and TRBJ2-1; 8 bases align to TRBD2. The germline V gene has CDR1 SGHNT and CDR2 YYREEE (reference sequence). The length of the CDR3 is 16 residues. V dropped 3 bases and J dropped 3; count of bases not matched to a gene: 8. Written as DNA, the CDR3 is TGTGCCAGCAGCTCGGGACTAGTCAATCTCTACAATGAGCAGTTCTTC. As protein: CASSSGLVNLYNEQFF.

The genes are TRBV7-6 and TRBJ2-5; D is unresolved. The CDR3 runs 12 residues. Germline CDR1 SGHVS, CDR2 FNYEAQ. V was pared by 4 bases and J by 2 bases, with 5 bases between. Written as DNA, the CDR3 is TGTGCCAGCAGCTCAGGTCAAGAGACCCAGTACTTC. Protein sequence: CASSSGQETQYF.

The chain recombines TRBV28 with TRBJ1-2, with D possibly matching TRBD1 (6 bases). This CDR3 contains 12 residues. Trimming took off 6 bases at V and 6 bases at J, with 11 bases between the two ends. Germline V gene data show CDR1 as MDHEN and CDR2 as SYDVKM. The CDR3 coding sequence is TGTGCCAGCAGAGTACAGGGTGATGGCTACACCTTC. This codes for CASRVQGDGYTF.

The chain recombines TRBV3-1 (or the pseudogene TRBV3-2) with TRBJ1-4, with D possibly TRBD1 on 5 matching bases. Germline-derived CDR1 and CDR2 are LGHDT and YNNKEL (reference sequence). The CDR3 is made up of 14 amino acids. V lost 6 bases and J lost 8, with 16 bases in between. CDR3 protein: CASSPDSLGEKLFF. The DNA of the CDR3 is TGTGCCAGCAGTCCAGACAGCCTCGGGGAAAAACTGTTTTTT.